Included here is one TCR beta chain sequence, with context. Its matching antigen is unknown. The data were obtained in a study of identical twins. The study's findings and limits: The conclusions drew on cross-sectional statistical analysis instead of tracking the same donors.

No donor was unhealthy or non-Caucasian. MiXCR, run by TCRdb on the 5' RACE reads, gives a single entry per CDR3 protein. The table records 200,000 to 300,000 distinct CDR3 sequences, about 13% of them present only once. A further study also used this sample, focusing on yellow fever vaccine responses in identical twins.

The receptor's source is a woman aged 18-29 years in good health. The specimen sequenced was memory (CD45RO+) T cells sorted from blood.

The CDR3 reads CASSLLAGEQFF. Here the CDR3 DNA reads TGTGCCAGCAGCCTTCTAGCTGGTGAGCAGTTCTTC. V gene TRBV6-5 combines with J gene TRBJ2-1, with a tentative D call TRBD2 (5 bases). Germline V lookup: CDR1 MNHEY, CDR2 SVGAGI. The CDR3 loop spans 12 amino acids. V lost 6 bases, J lost 9 bases, and 12 bases lay in between.